This TCR beta chain was obtained from a study of blood T cell repertoires in COVID-19. At the level of the study: Material from acute and convalescent COVID-19 was sourced from the United States, Italy and Spain.

Participants came from roughly 24 US areas, aged about 18 to 89 years. Source study methods: Quantification of nucleated cells was approximated via reference gene primer amplification. TCRdb's copy holds only in-frame clones and misses some; the assay was immunoSEQ multiplex PCR. The DNA gave D and trimming, while V, J and clone size come from that table. The table has about 130,000 clones, 86% seen once. This receptor was taken from a woman aged 45-60 years who had recovered from COVID-19. Sequenced input: PBMCs or T cells enriched from blood (not recorded which).

DNA of the CDR3: TGTGCCAGCAGGCGGTGGGGCAATCAGCCCCAGCATTTT. It codes for CASRRWGNQPQHF. V gene TRBV12-3 or TRBV12-4 combines with J gene TRBJ1-5; D not certain. This CDR3 has 13 amino acids. Trimming shortened V by 6 bases and J by 2 bases, and 8 bases separated the two germline ends.